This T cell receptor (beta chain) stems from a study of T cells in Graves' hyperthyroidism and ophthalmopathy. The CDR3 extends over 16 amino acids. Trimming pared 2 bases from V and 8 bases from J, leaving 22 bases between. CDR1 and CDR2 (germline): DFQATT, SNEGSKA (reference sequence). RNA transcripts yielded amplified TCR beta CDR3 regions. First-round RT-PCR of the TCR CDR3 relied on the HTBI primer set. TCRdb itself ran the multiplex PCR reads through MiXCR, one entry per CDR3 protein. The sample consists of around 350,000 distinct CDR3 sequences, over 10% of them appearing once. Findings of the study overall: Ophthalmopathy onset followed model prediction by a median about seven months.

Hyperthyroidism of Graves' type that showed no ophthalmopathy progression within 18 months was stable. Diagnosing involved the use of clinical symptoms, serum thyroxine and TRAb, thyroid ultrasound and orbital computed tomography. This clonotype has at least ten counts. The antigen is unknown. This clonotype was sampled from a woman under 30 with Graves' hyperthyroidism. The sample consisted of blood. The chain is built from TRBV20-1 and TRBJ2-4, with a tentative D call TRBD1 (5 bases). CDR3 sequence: CSARPIDRVGWDIQYF. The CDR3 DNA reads TGCAGTGCTAGACCTATAGACAGAGTGGGGTGGGACATTCAGTACTTC.